What follows describes a single TCR beta chain. As yet, its antigen is unknown. This specimen belongs to a study of Ad26.COV2.S vaccination and SARS-CoV-2 variants. Findings of the study overall: Comparability of non-spike TCR breadth was observed across vaccine and placebo recipients.

Treatment defined: approximately 18 received Ad26.COV2.S at low or high dose, single or two shots; roughly five received placebo; per-sample allocation not given. Repertoires come from day 63 after the first vaccine or placebo injection. Clones were sequenced by immunoSEQ multiplex PCR, and TCRdb holds only the in-frame ones, with some missing. This table holds roughly 250,000 clones, roughly 89% found once. The material was peripheral blood, obtained in a trial of Ad26.COV2.S vaccine versus placebo. The sequence was collected from a person between 18 and 65 years old who received the Ad26.COV2.S COVID-19 vaccine or a placebo.

CDR3 in amino acids: CASVETSASGYNEQFF. CDR3 nucleotides: TGCGCCAGCGTAGAGACTAGCGCCTCTGGGTACAATGAGCAGTTCTTC. This sequence joins TRBV10-2 and TRBJ2-1; 8 bases match TRBD2. Germline V gene data show CDR1 as WSHSY and CDR2 as SAAADI. The CDR3 loop spans 16 amino acids. J gave up 4 bases and V 8 bases, and 13 bases lay outside the gene matches.